Listed here is a single T cell receptor beta chain. Methods used by the authors: Estimates of nucleated cell counts were drawn from the amplification of reference gene primers. Clones were sequenced by immunoSEQ multiplex PCR, and TCRdb holds only the in-frame ones, with some missing. From that table come the V and J calls and clone size; the DNA was used to work out D and trimming. The data show around 190,000 clones, approximately 91% seen once. Germline lookup yields CDR1 SGHAT and CDR2 FQNNGV. This CDR3 has 13 residues. The V segment lost 6 bases and the J segment 4 bases; nucleotides outside the gene matches: 5. The source of the sample is a study of blood T cell repertoires in COVID-19. Study-wide context: The origin of the acute and convalescent COVID-19 samples was the United States, Italy and Spain. From T cells, B-cell-depleted T cells, or PBMCs came the material, which was cDNA or gDNA.

Sample: peripheral blood. The chain employs TRBV11-2 and TRBJ2-5; 7 positions match TRBD2. The source is a man aged 25 to 45 with acute or convalescent COVID-19. In nucleotides, the CDR3 is TGTGCCAGCAGAGGAACGGGGGGAGAGACCCAGTACTTC. Amino acids: CASRGTGGETQYF.